This T cell receptor beta chain was found in a study of CD8+ T cells in alopecia areata. The treatment is: oral pan-JAK inhibitor, 5-10 mg twice daily. Findings and limits, study-wide: Within the top 100, expanded CD8+ clones significantly decreased with tofacitinib, as did scalp clonality.

For this clone: Its antigen is still unknown.

cDNA reverse transcribed from extracted RNA served as the sequencing template. The table came from immunoSEQ multiplex PCR; TCRdb's copy has only in-frame clones and leaves some out. Seen here are over 100,000 clones, about 50% observed once, and the top ten hold roughly 0.5%. The sequences come from CD4+ T cells sorted from blood, collected at week 4, from a patient treated with tofacitinib. This TCR was sampled from a human donor with alopecia areata.

The CDR3 loop reads CASSDWGTGELFF. The CDR3 nucleotides are TGTGCCAGCAGTGACTGGGGGACCGGGGAGCTGTTTTTT. The chain joins TRBV25-1 to TRBJ2-2; D may match TRBD1 or TRBD2 (5 bases each). V was cut by 3 bases and J by 5 bases, with 7 bases left in between. The CDR3 is 13 amino acids. Germline V gene sequence: CDR1 MGHDK, CDR2 SYGVNS.